The T cell receptor beta chain under discussion was sequenced for a study of CD8 T cells in Susac syndrome. Study-wide context: When blood was collected, patients with Susac syndrome were therapy-naive, were taking corticosteroids, or were receiving intravenous immunoglobulin alone.

Unmatched junction bases numbered 4, after V lost 3 bases and J lost 6 bases. This CDR3 region has 12 residues. Germline CDR1 reads GTSNPN; CDR2 reads SVGIG (reference sequence). Reverse transcription of roughly 0.45 to 1 ug RNA used random hexamers. Amplification of TCR beta CDR3 by immunoSEQ multiplex PCR spanned 54 Vbeta and 13 Jbeta. TCRdb fed the immunoSEQ multiplex PCR reads into MiXCR, producing one record per CDR3 protein. Here the sample spans around 170,000 distinct CDR3 sequences, approximately 95% being singletons. TEMRA cells underwent FACS enrichment and CD8+ and CD4+ T cells underwent negative isolation.

Sequencing was done on a sample of CD8+ T cells from PBMCs. This TCR derives from a human donor with Susac syndrome. The chain employs TRBV30 and TRBJ1-1; 7 positions match TRBD1. The CDR3 DNA is TGTGCCTGGAGCGGTACAGGGGCTGAAGCTTTCTTT. As protein: CAWSGTGAEAFF.